Below, 21 T cell receptor beta chains from the same sample are listed, as sequenced in a study of shared clonotypes between healthy human individuals. The data were produced by immunoSEQ multiplex PCR, yet TCRdb's version contains in-frame clones alone and is incomplete. This table holds under 2,500,000 clones, almost 96% found once. The material sequenced was naive CD4+ T cells sorted from blood. As to subset: CD45RA+ positively selected. The origin of the receptors is a man between 18 and 35 years old in good health.

The chain joins TRBV9 to TRBJ2-2; TRBD2 matches 15 bases. The CDR3 spans 17 residues. V gave up 4 bases and J gave up 3 bases; unmatched junction bases: 4. Germline V gene lookup returns CDR1 SGDLS and CDR2 YYNGEE. CDR3 sequence: CASSPRTSGRDTGELFF. The CDR3 coding sequence is TGTGCCAGCAGCCCCCGGACTAGCGGGAGGGACACCGGGGAGCTGTTTTTT.

The chain joins TRBV11-2 to TRBJ2-1; D remains unclear. From germline, CDR1 is SGHAT and CDR2 FQNNGV. CDR3 size: 14 residues. Between the trimmed V and J ends, which lost 2 bases and 5 bases, there was a span of 10 bases. CDR3 nucleotide sequence: TGTGCCAGCAGCTTACATCACGCAGACAATGAGCAGTTCTTC. It translates to CASSLHHADNEQFF. Drawing the rest from reference TRBV11-2 and TRBJ2-1, the complete variable domain is EAGVAQSPRYKIIEKRQSVAFWCNPISGHATLYWYQQILGQGPKLLIQFQNNGVVDDSQLPKDRFSAERLKGVDSTLKIQPAKLEDSAVYLCASSLHHADNEQFFGPGTRLTVL.

This chain uses TRBV5-1 with TRBJ2-5; 7 bases agree with TRBD1. CDR3 size: 15 residues. V shed 4 bases and J 4 bases; nucleotides not matched to a gene: 10. Germline V gene sequence: CDR1 SGHRS, CDR2 YFSETQ. The DNA of the CDR3 is TGCGCCAGCAGCCCCGGTTCGGCAGGGGGAGAGACCCAGTACTTC. It yields the protein CASSPGSAGGETQYF. Drawing the rest from reference TRBV5-1 and TRBJ2-5, the complete variable domain is KAGVTQTPRYLIKTRGQQVTLSCSPISGHRSVSWYQQTPGQGLQFLFEYFSETQRNKGNFPGRFSGRQFSNSRSEMNVSTLELGDSALYLCASSPGSAGGETQYFGPGTRLLVL.

The gene calls are TRBV15 and TRBJ2-1; 8 bases match TRBD2. Looked up from germline, CDR1 is LNHNV and CDR2 is YYDKDF (reference sequence). V shed 0 bases and J 6 bases; nucleotides not matched to a gene: 4. This CDR3 is built from 15 residues. In nucleotides, the CDR3 is TGTGCCACCAGCAGAGATCAGCGGGGGCTCAATGAGCAGTTCTTC. It encodes CATSRDQRGLNEQFF.

The rearrangement links TRBV5-1 to TRBJ1-1; D possibly corresponds to TRBD1 (6 bases). CDR3 size: 17 residues. Germline V CDR1 and CDR2: SGHRS, YFSETQ. Trimming shortened V by 0 bases and J by 0 bases, and 15 bases separated the two germline ends. CDR3 DNA sequence: TGCGCCAGCAGCTTGGCCCGGAACAGGGCCATGAACACTGAAGCTTTCTTT. This codes for CASSLARNRAMNTEAFF.

This clone has more than one count but fewer than ten. The chain recombines TRBV7-9 with TRBJ1-6, with 8 bases matching TRBD1. Germline assignment: CDR1 SEHNR and CDR2 FQNEAQ (reference sequence). Unmatched junction bases numbered 6, after V lost 4 bases and J lost 7 bases. The CDR3 runs to 15 residues. The DNA of the CDR3 is TGTGCCAGCAGCTCCGAAACAGGGGGGAATTCACCCCTCCACTTT. Translating it yields CASSSETGGNSPLHF.

This chain connects TRBV6-1 to TRBJ2-7; D possibly corresponds to TRBD1 (6 bases). The germline V gene has CDR1 MNHNS and CDR2 SASEGT. Deletions cut 4 bases from V and 4 bases from J, with 11 bases between. The CDR3 has 13 residues. The CDR3 DNA follows: TGTGCCAGCAGTGGGACAGACTCTTACGAGCAGTACTTC. Translating it yields CASSGTDSYEQYF.

The CDR3 spells CASRRQGKVTEAFF. The CDR3 DNA reads TGTGCCAGCAGGCGTCAGGGGAAGGTCACTGAAGCTTTCTTT. The chain links TRBV28 to TRBJ1-1, with a weak D call TRBD1 (6 bases). Trimming pared 6 bases from V and 4 bases from J, leaving 15 bases between. In germline, CDR1 is MDHEN, CDR2 SYDVKM. The CDR3 covers 14 residues.

This clone was recorded a few times. This chain joins TRBV5-6 and TRBJ1-6; D call uncertain. The CDR3 contains 12 residues. The germline V and J ends were trimmed by 3 bases and 9 bases, with 7 bases remaining between them. Germline CDR1 and CDR2: SGHDT and YYEEEE. CDR3 nucleotide sequence: TGTGCCAGCAGCTCAACTACTTCACCCCTCCACTTT. It encodes CASSSTTSPLHF.

The V gene is TRBV9, the J gene TRBJ2-3, with 13 positions matching TRBD2. The CDR3 is 18 amino acids. The V gene end was trimmed by 0 bases and the J gene end by 2 bases; junction bases not matched to a gene: 6. CDR1 SGDLS and CDR2 YYNGEE come from the germline V gene. In DNA, the CDR3 is TGTGCCAGCAGCGTAGATTTGGGACTAGCGGGGCCCACAGATACGCAGTATTTT. Translation: CASSVDLGLAGPTDTQYF.

The rearrangement joins TRBV11-2 to TRBJ2-7; D is undetermined. From germline, CDR1 is SGHAT and CDR2 FQNNGV. The CDR3 is made up of 14 amino acids. Deletions cut 3 bases from V and 0 bases from J, with 9 bases between. CDR3 DNA sequence: TGTGCCAGCAGCTTTAGACTTCTCTCCTACGAGCAGTACTTC. Amino acids: CASSFRLLSYEQYF.

A single count supports this clone. The V and J genes are TRBV2 and TRBJ1-3; D remains unclear. V was shortened by 4 bases and J by 7 bases, with 5 bases between the two germline ends. CDR1 SNHLY and CDR2 FYNNEI come from the germline V gene. The CDR3 length is 11 residues. The CDR3 DNA reads TGTGCCAGCAGTGGGAGTAACACCATATATTTT. Translating gives CASSGSNTIYF.

This chain links TRBV11-2 with TRBJ2-1, with 7 nucleotides matching TRBD2. Germline loops: CDR1 SGHAT, CDR2 FQNNGV. The CDR3 has 17 amino acids. After removal of 3 bases from V and 0 bases from J, the junction contained 8 bases not matched to a gene. This CDR3 reads CASSFRLGGSSYNEQFF. The CDR3 DNA reads as TGTGCCAGCAGCTTCCGGCTGGGCGGGAGCTCCTACAATGAGCAGTTCTTC. Supplemented by reference TRBV11-2 and TRBJ2-1, the full variable domain reads EAGVAQSPRYKIIEKRQSVAFWCNPISGHATLYWYQQILGQGPKLLIQFQNNGVVDDSQLPKDRFSAERLKGVDSTLKIQPAKLEDSAVYLCASSFRLGGSSYNEQFFGPGTRLTVL.

The V gene is TRBV30, the J gene TRBJ1-2; D unclear. The germline V gene encodes CDR1 GTSNPN and CDR2 SVGIG (reference sequence). With 2 bases removed from V and 2 bases from J, the gap between germline ends came to 12 bases. The CDR3 has 14 amino acids. The CDR3 nucleotides are TGTGCCTGGAGTCAAGACGCGCTAAACTATGGCTACACCTTC. Translated: CAWSQDALNYGYTF.

The chain recombines TRBV12-5 with TRBJ1-5; D is ambiguous. The CDR3 runs 15 residues. V lost 1 base and J lost 0, with 7 bases in between. The germline gives CDR1 LGHNT, CDR2 FRNRAP. The CDR3 sequence: CASGLDKYSNQPQHF. CDR3 coding DNA: TGTGCTAGTGGTTTGGATAAGTATAGCAATCAGCCCCAGCATTTT.

This chain links TRBV7-6 with TRBJ2-7; perhaps TRBD2 as D (5 bases). Trimming removed 5 bases at V and 2 bases at J, with 13 bases between. The CDR3 is 14 residues long. In germline, CDR1 is SGHVS, CDR2 FNYEAQ. CDR3 DNA: TGTGCCAGCAGCCCCCGCGGAGGTACCTACGAGCAGTACTTC. It is translated as CASSPRGGTYEQYF.

Remarks on this clone: Other DNA variants within this sample encode the same CDR3. The chain recombines TRBV18 with TRBJ2-7; 10 nucleotides agree with TRBD2. Germline V lookup: CDR1 KGHSH, CDR2 LQKENI. The trim removed 5 bases at V and 1 base at J, leaving 2 bases unmatched. The CDR3 runs 14 residues. The CDR3 nucleotides read TGTGCCAGCTCAAGCGGGAGGGGGTCCTACGAGCAGTACTTC. It codes for CASSSGRGSYEQYF.

The genes are TRBV28 and TRBJ1-1; D may be TRBD1 (5 bases). The CDR3 consists of 14 residues. Germline V gene sequence: CDR1 MDHEN, CDR2 SYDVKM. With 5 bases removed from V and 7 bases from J, the gap between germline ends came to 17 bases. The CDR3, as DNA: TGTGCCAGCAGTCCCGGGACGGTGCAGCATGAAGCTTTCTTT. This sequence encodes CASSPGTVQHEAFF. Variable domain in full (rest from reference TRBV28 and TRBJ1-1): DVKVTQSSRYLVKRTGEKVFLECVQDMDHENMFWYRQDPGLGLRLIYFSYDVKMKEKGDIPEGYSVSREKKERFSLILESASTNQTSMYLCASSPGTVQHEAFFGQGTRLTVV.

This rearrangement joins TRBV6-5 to TRBJ1-6; D is unclear. Trimming removed 8 bases from V and 6 bases from J, with 11 bases in between. The germline CDR1 and CDR2 sequences are MNHEY and SVGAGI. CDR3 size: 13 residues. In DNA, the CDR3 is TGTGCCAGCGGGCCAACTCGTAATTCACCCCTCCACTTT. Its translation is CASGPTRNSPLHF.

The chain has TRBV13 and TRBJ2-7; TRBD1 matches 9 bases. Germline-derived CDR1 and CDR2 are PRHDT and FYEKMQ (reference sequence). Trimming removed 6 bases from V and 0 bases from J; junction bases left unmatched: 3. There are 14 residues in the CDR3. DNA of the CDR3: TGTGCCAGCAGGGGGACAGGGAGCTCCTACGAGCAGTACTTC. This codes for CASRGTGSSYEQYF.

V usage is TRBV4-1 and J usage is TRBJ2-7; no clear D. Trimming took off 4 bases at V and 1 base at J, with 11 bases between the two ends. The CDR3 contains 14 residues. From germline, CDR1 is MGHRA and CDR2 YSYEKL. The CDR3 here is CASSRAGKSYEQYF. CDR3 coding DNA: TGCGCCAGCAGCCGGGCAGGCAAGTCCTACGAGCAGTACTTC.